The clone carrying this T cell receptor (beta chain) has ten or more counts. This sample is drawn from a study of metastatic and nonmetastatic thyroid tumors. Per the original methods: Clinicopathological groups differed in CDR3, with these differences serving to build a distant-metastasis classifier for papillary thyroid cancer. TCRdb re-clonotyped the PCR reads via MiXCR. For this entry, the V and J calls and clone size follow TCRdb and not the study's own pipeline. The sample contains under 35,000 clones, approximately 17% of which appear only once. Every patient underwent thyroid surgery untreated. The CDR3 totals 11 residues. V was clipped by 10 bases and J by 7 bases, with 13 bases between them.

This TCR derives from a female donor with papillary thyroid cancer or a benign thyroid nodule (not recorded which). Some clones in this sample may be carry-over from other donors' samples. Material: blood. The chain is built from TRBV12-3 or TRBV12-4 and TRBJ1-1; a weak D match, TRBD1 (5 bases). The CDR3 loop reads CATQGAVEAFF. The DNA of the CDR3 is TGTGCCACTCAAGGGGCGGTTGAAGCTTTCTTT.